The sequence of this T cell receptor (beta chain) was determined in a study of blood T cells in healthy people across ages. The CDR3 extends over 14 amino acids. Germline CDR1 is SGHRS and CDR2 is YFSETQ. V shed 4 bases and J shed 2 bases, with 10 bases lying between them. Together with a sample-barcoded 5' primer, a J-beta primer mix was included in a second PCR lasting about 7 to 12 cycles. Each CDR3 protein is one row after TCRdb ran MiXCR on the 5' RACE reads. This sample has roughly 1,700,000 distinct CDR3 sequences, with roughly 27% found just once. There are a few counts of this clonotype. This chain joins TRBV5-1 and TRBJ1-5; D not certain. Sequencing input: blood. The TCR was taken from a woman aged 25 to 39 in good health. The CDR3 DNA reads TGCGCCAGCAGCCCGGACCCGCGCAATCAGCCCCAGCATTTT. It translates to CASSPDPRNQPQHF.